This T cell receptor beta chain was sequenced in a study of blood T cells in healthy people across ages. Study summary: Template-switching capture recovered about one barcoded beta molecule per two T cells.

Points from the study as a whole: Higher diversity, along with more naive CD4+ cells, distinguished long-lived donors from aged donors. Across the age range, TCR beta diversity per million T cells fell in a roughly linear way.

The authors ran a second PCR of 7 to 11 cycles using a sample-barcoded 5' primer and a J-beta primer mix. A template-switch adaptor that had 12 random nucleotides put a tag on each cDNA molecule. A single record per CDR3 protein comes from TCRdb applying MiXCR to the 5' RACE reads. The data hold approximately 1.5 million distinct CDR3 sequences, with 42% observed a single time. A word on this clonotype: Its target is unknown.

This TCR came from a woman under 30 in good health. The sequenced material came from blood.

CDR3 region: CASSLALLAIGNEQFF. DNA of the CDR3: TGTGCCAGCAGTTTAGCGCTGCTAGCGATAGGGAATGAGCAGTTCTTC. The chain couples TRBV12-3 or TRBV12-4 to TRBJ2-1; D is possibly TRBD2 (6 bases). This CDR3 spans 16 amino acids. V was clipped by 0 bases and J by 7 bases, with 16 bases between them.